Each of the 21 T cell receptor beta chains below was sequenced from the same sample in a study of T-cell memory formation after mild COVID-19. TCRdb recomputed calls from the 5' RACE reads with MiXCR, one row per CDR3 protein. This table has about 170,000 distinct CDR3 sequences, 10% to 15% appearing once. Sequencing used PBMCs or a T cell subset sorted from them (not recorded which). These receptors originate from a man aged 18 to 29 who had mild COVID-19 (a few samples of this study predate the infection). Cell type and time point are not known.

This clonotype has more than one count but fewer than ten. The gene calls are TRBV9 and TRBJ2-2; possible D gene TRBD2, 6 bases. The CDR3 has 15 residues. CDR1 is SGDLS and CDR2 is YYNGEE in the germline V gene. Trimming cost V 6 bases and J 1 base, with 13 bases left between them. In nucleotides, the CDR3 is TGTGCCAGCATGCGGGATAGCGGGAACACCGGGGAGCTGTTTTTT. Amino acid sequence: CASMRDSGNTGELFF.

This clonotype turned up a few times. This sequence joins TRBV7-2 and TRBJ2-7, with 12 nucleotides matching TRBD2. Germline loops: CDR1 SGHTA, CDR2 FQGNSA. V shed 6 bases, J shed 6 bases, and the junction held 6 bases outside the gene matches. CDR3 length: 14 residues. CDR3 nucleotide sequence: TGTGCCAGCAGTCGGACGGGACTAGCGGGCGAGCAGTACTTC. Amino acid sequence: CASSRTGLAGEQYF.

The gene calls are TRBV4-3 and TRBJ2-7; D gene ambiguous. Trimming cost V 0 bases and J 7 bases, with 22 bases left between them. The CDR3 totals 17 residues. The germline gives CDR1 LGHNA, CDR2 YSLEER. The CDR3 spells CASSQDGVGARLKEQYV. CDR3 sequence (DNA): TGCGCCAGCAGCCAAGATGGTGTAGGCGCACGACTGAAAGAGCAGTACGTC.

This clonotype was detected only a few times. This chain links TRBV6-5 with TRBJ1-1, with 7 bases that match TRBD1. Germline loops: CDR1 MNHEY, CDR2 SVGAGI. The ends lost 4 bases at V and 3 bases at J; junction bases unmatched: 8. This CDR3 is 15 amino acids long. The CDR3 DNA sequence: TGTGCCAGCAGTTCCGGGGACAGCCTCCACACTGAAGCTTTCTTT. It encodes CASSSGDSLHTEAFF.

The chain employs TRBV7-8 and TRBJ1-2; 12 bases line up with TRBD1. The CDR3 length is 15 residues. Germline V gene data show CDR1 as SGHVS and CDR2 as FQNEAQ. V shed 4 bases, J shed 4 bases, and the junction held 4 bases outside the gene matches. The CDR3 reads CASSWGTGGGYGYTF. The CDR3 DNA is TGTGCCAGCAGCTGGGGGACAGGGGGCGGCTATGGCTACACCTTC.

This clonotype has a handful of counts. The chain employs TRBV30 and TRBJ2-7; D is uncertain. Germline CDR1 reads GTSNPN; CDR2 reads SVGIG (reference sequence). The ends were cut back, 4 bases at V and 2 bases at J, with 9 bases in the middle. This CDR3 has 12 amino acids. CDR3 region: CAWTGRAYEQYF. For the CDR3, the DNA is TGTGCCTGGACGGGCAGAGCCTACGAGCAGTACTTC. Complete variable domain (other parts from reference TRBV30 and TRBJ2-7): SQTIHQWPATLVQPVGSPLSLECTVEGTSNPNLYWYRQAAGRGLQLLFYSVGIGQISSEVPQNLSASRPQDRQFILSSKKLLLSDSGFYLCAWTGRAYEQYFGPGTRLTVT.

This clonotype has at least ten counts. This chain uses TRBV7-9 with TRBJ2-5, with 7 bases lining up with TRBD2. Germline values: CDR1 SEHNR, CDR2 FQNEAQ (reference sequence). V gave up 3 bases and J gave up 7 bases; unmatched junction bases: 8. CDR3 length: 14 residues. The CDR3 coding sequence is TGTGCCAGCAGCTTCATGCGAGGGGAGGGGACCCAGTACTTC. It is translated as CASSFMRGEGTQYF.

V is TRBV12-3 or TRBV12-4 and J is TRBJ2-7; 8 bases fit TRBD1. Losses at the gene ends were 6 bases for V and 2 bases for J; bases not matched to a gene: 9. This CDR3 region has 15 residues. CDR3 bases: TGTGCCAGCAGCAGACCCGCAGGGGGCCCCTACGAGCAGTACTTC. Residues: CASSRPAGGPYEQYF.

The genes are TRBV5-6 and TRBJ2-7, with D maybe TRBD1 (6 bases). Trimming pared 1 base from V and 2 bases from J, leaving 10 bases between. The CDR3 covers 14 residues. Germline V gene lookup returns CDR1 SGHDT and CDR2 YYEEEE. The DNA of the CDR3 is TGTGCCAGCAGCTTGCAGGGGCACCCCTACGAGCAGTACTTC. It encodes CASSLQGHPYEQYF.

The chain couples TRBV7-2 to TRBJ1-1, with D perhaps matching TRBD1 (6 bases). The CDR3 has 13 residues. Germline CDR1 is SGHTA and CDR2 is FQGNSA. Trimming left V 5 bases short and J 4 bases short, with 11 bases between. CDR3 amino acids: CASSGTGATEAFF. The CDR3 DNA reads TGTGCCAGCAGCGGAACGGGGGCCACTGAAGCTTTCTTT.

This clonotype was seen a few times. This rearrangement joins TRBV5-5 to TRBJ1-4; 7 bases align to TRBD1. The CDR3 contains 15 residues. Germline CDR1 is SGHKS and CDR2 is YYEKEE (reference sequence). Trimming at V came to 2 bases and at J to 8 bases, leaving 9 bases not matched to a gene. The chain's CDR3 is CASSFGPGGVEKLFF. The CDR3 nucleotides are TGTGCCAGCAGCTTTGGCCCAGGGGGGGTGGAAAAACTGTTTTTT.

The J gene is TRBJ1-2, the V gene TRBV27, with 10 positions matching TRBD1. This CDR3 comprises 13 residues. The germline V gene has CDR1 MNHEY and CDR2 SMNVEV (reference sequence). V trimming: 4 bases; J trimming: 5 bases; junction bases outside the gene matches: 1. The CDR3 spells CASSWDRGYGYTF. CDR3 DNA sequence: TGTGCCAGCAGTTGGGACAGGGGATATGGCTACACCTTC.

This clonotype was recorded many times. The J gene is TRBJ1-4, the V gene TRBV5-7; D ambiguous. Being an ORF, TRBV5-7 has a function that is uncertain. The CDR3 runs 12 residues. Trimming shortened V by 0 bases and J by 7 bases, and 4 bases separated the two germline ends. For the CDR3, the DNA is TGTGCCAGCAGCTTGGGCGGTGAAAAACTGTTTTTT. Translated: CASSLGGEKLFF.

This clonotype was detected only a few times. J is TRBJ1-1 and V is TRBV20-1; tentative D call: TRBD1 (6 bases). Deletions cut 3 bases from V and 3 bases from J, with 11 bases between. Germline V lookup: CDR1 DFQATT, CDR2 SNEGSKA (reference sequence). The CDR3 extends over 13 amino acids. Here the CDR3 reads CSASGGRYTEAFF. In nucleotides, the CDR3 is TGCAGTGCTAGCGGGGGGCGTTACACTGAAGCTTTCTTT.

The chain links TRBV27 to TRBJ1-5; D gene ambiguous. The V end lost 1 base, the J end lost 4 bases, and 8 bases lay between the germline ends. The V gene's germline CDR1 is MNHEY and CDR2 SMNVEV (reference sequence). The CDR3 has 14 residues. CDR3 nucleotide sequence: TGTGCCAGCAGTTTATTTGGATTTAATCAGCCCCAGCATTTT. It specifies CASSLFGFNQPQHF.

This chain uses TRBV4-1 with TRBJ1-1; D is possibly TRBD1 (5 bases). Trimming took off 4 bases at V and 1 base at J, with 16 bases between the two ends. This CDR3 has 16 amino acids. Germline lookup yields CDR1 MGHRA and CDR2 YSYEKL. This CDR3 reads CASSRIGGVRNTEAFF. The CDR3 region has the DNA TGCGCCAGCAGCCGAATTGGGGGGGTTAGGAACACTGAAGCTTTCTTT.

The rearrangement uses TRBV28 and TRBJ2-3, with no clear D. V was pared by 2 bases and J by 8 bases, with 11 bases between. The CDR3 extends over 13 amino acids. Germline-derived CDR1 and CDR2 are MDHEN and SYDVKM. The DNA of the CDR3 is TGTGCCAGCAGTTTAATTTTTACGGCTACGCAGTATTTT. Encoded protein: CASSLIFTATQYF.

This clonotype was counted many times. V is TRBV7-9 and J is TRBJ2-1; maybe TRBD1 (6 bases). CDR1 and CDR2 from the germline V gene are SEHNR and FQNEAQ (reference sequence). Trimming left V 3 bases short and J 7 bases short, with 13 bases between. This CDR3 is 14 amino acids long. The CDR3 DNA is TGTGCCAGCAGCTTCGCCCCAGGGGTAAATGAGCAGTTCTTC. Residues: CASSFAPGVNEQFF.

This clonotype was detected many times. This chain connects TRBV6-2 or TRBV6-3 to TRBJ2-2; the D is unclear. CDR1 and CDR2 (germline): MNHEY, SVGEGT. The CDR3 totals 13 residues. V was trimmed by 6 bases and J by 4 bases, leaving 9 bases between them. CDR3 in amino acids: CASSPDPTGELFF. The CDR3 region has the DNA TGTGCCAGCAGCCCCGACCCCACCGGGGAGCTGTTTTTT.

The chain carries TRBV9 and TRBJ1-5; TRBD1 agrees at 12 bases. CDR3 length: 14 amino acids. Germline CDR1 is SGDLS and CDR2 is YYNGEE. V lost 3 bases, J lost 9 bases, and 4 bases stayed unmatched. The CDR3 region is CASSAGDRGRPQHF. CDR3 DNA: TGTGCCAGCAGCGCAGGGGACAGGGGGCGGCCCCAGCATTTT.

This clonotype was detected a few times. The chain employs TRBV18 and TRBJ1-2; D is uncertain. CDR3 length: 12 amino acids. V shed 2 bases and J shed 6 bases, with 7 bases lying between them. Germline loops: CDR1 KGHSH, CDR2 LQKENI. The CDR3 reads CASSPGVDGYTF. The CDR3 nucleotides are TGTGCCAGCTCACCAGGGGTTGATGGCTACACCTTC.